Following are 26 T cell receptor beta chains from one sample sequenced in a study of cytomegalovirus exposure and HLA in healthy donors. 60 Vbeta and 13 Jbeta primers were used in PCR. The repertoire was sequenced with immunoSEQ multiplex PCR; TCRdb's copy has only in-frame clones and lacks some. The sample contains 110,000 or so clones, roughly 77% of which appear only once. What was sequenced was PBMCs. All receptors derive from a man in his fifties or sixties in good health and CMV-seropositive.

The V call is TRBV6-6, the J call TRBJ1-2; 11 bases align to TRBD1. Trimming took 4 bases from V and 4 from J; bases not matched to a gene: 5. The CDR3 is made up of 15 amino acids. Germline lookup yields CDR1 MNHNY and CDR2 SVGAGI (reference sequence). As DNA, the CDR3 is TGTGCCAGCAGTTTATCCGGGACAGGGGGCTATGGCTACACCTTC. As protein: CASSLSGTGGYGYTF.

The V gene is TRBV6-1, the J gene TRBJ1-2, with a possible D match to TRBD1 (5 bases). V was cut by 7 bases and J by 3 bases, with 15 bases left in between. Germline V gives CDR1 MNHNS, CDR2 SASEGT. This CDR3 is built from 14 residues. The CDR3 DNA reads TGTGCCAGCAACGATTGGACGGGGGACTATGGCTACACCTTC. The encoded protein is CASNDWTGDYGYTF.

Written as DNA, the CDR3 is TGTGCCAGCACAACGACAGCCCCTTCCTACAATGAGCAGTTCTTC. This encodes CASTTTAPSYNEQFF. The chain employs TRBV28 and TRBJ2-1; D is possibly TRBD1 (5 bases). V was pared by 7 bases and J by 1 base, with 14 bases between. Germline CDR1 MDHEN, CDR2 SYDVKM. The CDR3 loop spans 15 amino acids.

This rearrangement joins TRBV7-9 to TRBJ1-1; 8 bases are shared with TRBD1. Germline V lookup: CDR1 SEHNR, CDR2 FQNEAQ (reference sequence). The CDR3 is made up of 13 amino acids. The ends lost 10 bases at V and 5 bases at J; junction bases unmatched: 9. The chain's CDR3 is CATKGQGPTEAFF. The DNA of the CDR3 is TGTGCCACCAAAGGACAGGGCCCAACTGAAGCTTTCTTT.

This clone was detected once. The chain joins TRBV28 to TRBJ1-6; TRBD1 matches at 11 bases. After removal of 2 bases from V and 0 bases from J, the junction contained 9 bases not matched to a gene. The CDR3 length is 20 residues. Germline V gene sequence: CDR1 MDHEN, CDR2 SYDVKM. CDR3 nucleotides: TGTGCCAGCAGTTTACTCGGACAGGGGGCTCCTAGCTCCTATAATTCACCCCTCCACTTT. Protein product: CASSLLGQGAPSSYNSPLHF.

J is TRBJ2-7 and V is TRBV6-5; D may be TRBD2 (5 bases). Germline V lookup: CDR1 MNHEY, CDR2 SVGAGI. The CDR3 is made up of 16 amino acids. Trimming took 0 bases from V and 2 from J, leaving 14 bases between them. The CDR3: CASSYSSAGITYEQYF. CDR3 sequence (DNA): TGTGCCAGCAGTTACTCCTCGGCCGGGATTACCTACGAGCAGTACTTC.

The gene calls are TRBV5-1 and TRBJ2-1, with D tentatively TRBD2 (5 bases). Germline CDR1 SGHRS, CDR2 YFSETQ. V dropped 0 bases and J dropped 4 bases, with 14 bases sitting between them. The CDR3 spans 16 residues. This CDR3 is CASSLDPSPGYNEQFF. The CDR3 coding sequence is TGCGCCAGCAGCTTGGACCCCTCACCGGGGTACAATGAGCAGTTCTTC.

V is TRBV5-1 and J is TRBJ2-1, with 7 bases identical to TRBD1. The CDR3 has 13 residues. The ends lost 5 bases at V and 6 bases at J; junction bases unmatched: 5. Germline lookup yields CDR1 SGHRS and CDR2 YFSETQ. The CDR3 DNA sequence: TGCGCCAGCAGTCCAGGGGGATCCAATGAGCAGTTCTTC. Its protein is CASSPGGSNEQFF.

There are a few counts of this clone. The genes are TRBV5-1 and TRBJ2-1, with 7 bases aligning to TRBD2. Trimming cost V 4 bases and J 8 bases; bases outside gene matches: 18. CDR3 length: 17 residues. Germline V lookup: CDR1 SGHRS, CDR2 YFSETQ. CDR3: CASSTLLIGGSKDEQFF. The CDR3 DNA is TGCGCCAGCAGCACACTTTTGATCGGCGGGAGTAAGGATGAGCAGTTCTTC.

V is TRBV6-6 and J is TRBJ1-3; 7 nucleotides line up with TRBD1. CDR3 length: 15 amino acids. The J segment lost 2 bases and the V segment lost 6 bases, leaving 7 bases of the junction unmatched. CDR1 is MNHNY and CDR2 is SVGAGI in the germline V gene (reference sequence). The CDR3 sequence is CASSPRGTAGNTIYF. The CDR3 DNA follows: TGTGCCAGCAGCCCTCGAGGGACAGCTGGAAACACCATATATTTT.

V usage is TRBV12-5 and J usage is TRBJ2-5, with D perhaps TRBD1 (7 bases). The germline V gene has CDR1 LGHNT and CDR2 FRNRAP. The CDR3 extends over 17 amino acids. The V and J ends lost 1 base and 2 bases respectively, with 17 bases between them. The CDR3 DNA reads TGTGCTAGTGGTTTGGACAGGGGCGGGACGGTACAAGAGACCCAGTACTTC. It specifies CASGLDRGGTVQETQYF. Supplemented by reference TRBV12-5 and TRBJ2-5, the full variable domain reads DARVTQTPRHKVTEMGQEVTMRCQPILGHNTVFWYRQTMMQGLELLAYFRNRAPLDDSGMPKDRFSAEMPDATLATLKIQPSEPRDSAVYFCASGLDRGGTVQETQYFGPGTRLLVL.

This clone was picked up one time. The rearrangement uses TRBV7-2 and TRBJ1-2; D gene uncertain. Germline lookup yields CDR1 SGHTA and CDR2 FQGNSA. The CDR3 is 13 residues long. Trimming took 6 bases from V and 2 from J, leaving 10 bases between them. The CDR3, as DNA: TGTGCCAGCAGTCCGACACCGAACTATGGCTACACCTTC. Protein product: CASSPTPNYGYTF.

This chain uses TRBV2 with TRBJ2-7, with D possibly TRBD1 on 6 matching bases. Trimming removed 9 bases at V and 3 bases at J, with 15 bases between. The CDR3 is made up of 13 amino acids. CDR1 SNHLY and CDR2 FYNNEI come from the germline V gene. The DNA of the CDR3 is TGTGCCAGTTCCACAGGGAGCGGCTACGAGCAGTACTTC. It codes for CASSTGSGYEQYF.

This chain connects TRBV4-3 to TRBJ1-2; D unresolved. The CDR3 totals 16 residues. V was cut by 0 bases and J by 4 bases, with 15 bases left in between. Germline V gene sequence: CDR1 LGHNA, CDR2 YSLEER. CDR3 protein: CASSQEFGRQVYGYTF. The CDR3 DNA reads as TGCGCCAGCAGCCAAGAATTTGGGAGGCAGGTCTATGGCTACACCTTC.

The chain couples TRBV5-1 to TRBJ1-1; the match to TRBD1 covers 9 bases. This CDR3 spans 12 amino acids. Germline CDR1 and CDR2: SGHRS and YFSETQ. The V and J ends lost 3 bases and 6 bases, in that order; junction bases with no gene match: 0. The CDR3 here is CASSWDRAEAFF. In DNA form, the CDR3 reads TGCGCCAGCAGCTGGGACAGGGCTGAAGCTTTCTTT.

The genes are TRBV10-1 and TRBJ1-1; possibly TRBD1 for D (5 bases). V lost 5 bases, J lost 5 bases, and 12 bases lay in between. CDR3 length: 13 amino acids. In germline, CDR1 is WNHNN, CDR2 SYGVQD (reference sequence). The CDR3 loop reads CASSPGIRTEAFF. CDR3 sequence (DNA): TGCGCCAGCAGTCCAGGGATCAGGACTGAAGCTTTCTTT.

The sample holds a few counts of this clone. The rearrangement joins TRBV9 to TRBJ2-1, with 10 bases that match TRBD2. This CDR3 has 16 amino acids. V lost 2 bases and J lost 7; bases outside the gene matches: 9. CDR1 and CDR2 (germline): SGDLS, YYNGEE. The CDR3 spells CASSVWASGGLNEQFF. The DNA of the CDR3 is TGTGCCAGCAGCGTTTGGGCTAGCGGGGGCCTTAATGAGCAGTTCTTC.

The J gene is TRBJ1-5, the V gene TRBV19; no definite D call. The CDR3 totals 15 residues. Trimming cost V 1 base and J 1 base, with 8 bases left between them. Germline CDR1 and CDR2: LNHDA and SQIVND (reference sequence). CDR3 region: CASSIGQASNQPQHF. The CDR3 coding sequence is TGTGCCAGTAGTATAGGGCAGGCCAGCAATCAGCCCCAGCATTTT.

The V gene is TRBV28, the J gene TRBJ1-6; D is perhaps TRBD1 (6 bases). The CDR3 covers 17 residues. The germline V gene has CDR1 MDHEN and CDR2 SYDVKM. The ends were cut back, 6 bases at V and 7 bases at J, with 22 bases in the middle. The CDR3 coding sequence is TGTGCCAGCAGCTCCTCGGGGGCGGGGGGAAAGAATTCACCCCTCCACTTT. Protein: CASSSSGAGGKNSPLHF.

The chain carries TRBV10-2 and TRBJ1-5; D is uncertain. Germline V gene data show CDR1 as WSHSY and CDR2 as SAAADI. This CDR3 contains 14 residues. V lost 2 bases and J lost 0, with 5 bases in between. The CDR3 spells CASSELNSNQPQHF. Here the CDR3 DNA reads TGCGCCAGCAGTGAGCTTAATAGCAATCAGCCCCAGCATTTT.

This clone was observed a few times. The chain is built from TRBV7-2 and TRBJ2-3; 9 bases are a match to TRBD2. This CDR3 comprises 16 residues. Germline V gives CDR1 SGHTA, CDR2 FQGNSA. After removal of 4 bases from V and 1 base from J, the junction contained 6 bases not matched to a gene. The chain's CDR3 is CASSWAGGPGTDTQYF. CDR3 sequence (DNA): TGTGCCAGCAGCTGGGCGGGGGGGCCGGGCACAGATACGCAGTATTTT.

This chain uses TRBV27 with TRBJ1-2; D gene ambiguous. The CDR3 consists of 15 residues. Germline V gene lookup returns CDR1 MNHEY and CDR2 SMNVEV (reference sequence). With 4 bases removed from V and 6 bases from J, the gap between germline ends came to 18 bases. CDR3 DNA: TGTGCCAGCAGTTCTGGACCCGGAGGGTCTGATGGCTACACCTTC. It is translated as CASSSGPGGSDGYTF.

This clone was counted between two and nine times. The chain carries TRBV4-1 and TRBJ2-3; no firm D call. The V end was cut by 3 bases, the J end by 6 bases, with 16 bases between. The CDR3 is 15 amino acids. The germline V gene has CDR1 MGHRA and CDR2 YSYEKL. CDR3 protein: CASSQKPIASDTQYF. The CDR3 nucleotides read TGCGCCAGCAGCCAGAAACCTATAGCATCGGATACGCAGTATTTT.

The chain combines TRBV9 with TRBJ2-3; TRBD2 matches at 7 bases. Germline V lookup: CDR1 SGDLS, CDR2 YYNGEE. Unmatched junction bases numbered 9, after V lost 0 bases and J lost 2 bases. The CDR3 extends over 17 amino acids. The CDR3: CASSVGGASGPTDTQYF. The CDR3, as DNA: TGTGCCAGCAGCGTAGGAGGGGCTAGCGGCCCCACAGATACGCAGTATTTT.

This clone was observed a few times. This chain links TRBV6-1 with TRBJ1-5; D remains ambiguous. The V gene lost 6 bases and the J gene lost 6 bases, with 12 bases spanning the gap. CDR3 size: 13 residues. Germline-derived CDR1 and CDR2 are MNHNS and SASEGT. The CDR3 sequence is CASREDGVQPQHF. DNA for the CDR3: TGTGCCAGCAGAGAGGACGGGGTTCAGCCCCAGCATTTT.

The chain uses TRBV5-4 and TRBJ2-3; 11 nucleotides match TRBD2. Per germline, CDR1 SGHNT and CDR2 YYREEE (reference sequence). The V gene end was trimmed by 3 bases and the J gene end by 3 bases; junction bases not matched to a gene: 6. The CDR3 sequence is 16 residues long. In DNA form, the CDR3 reads TGTGCCAGCAGCTCGACTAGCGGGATAAGGACAGATACGCAGTATTTT. It encodes CASSSTSGIRTDTQYF.